The 23 T cell receptor beta chains below come from one sample, sequenced in a study of blood T cell repertoires in COVID-19. Sequencing used immunoSEQ multiplex PCR; TCRdb keeps in-frame clones, though not all of them. The sample has some 240,000 clones, about 91% seen once. Material: peripheral blood. Receptors were obtained from a woman aged 35 to 49 who had recovered from COVID-19.

The chain has TRBV5-4 and TRBJ1-5; perhaps TRBD1 as D (5 bases). Deletions cut 0 bases from V and 1 base from J, with 8 bases between. The CDR3 covers 15 residues. CDR1 is SGHNT, CDR2 YYREEE, per germline (reference sequence). CDR3 nucleotide sequence: TGTGCCAGCAGCTTGGGTGGGGCGAGCAATCAGCCCCAGCATTTT. It is translated as CASSLGGASNQPQHF.

The chain links TRBV9 to TRBJ1-6; unclear D gene. The length of the CDR3 is 15 residues. Germline V gene data show CDR1 as SGDLS and CDR2 as YYNGEE. V was trimmed by 0 bases and J by 3 bases, leaving 7 bases between them. CDR3 DNA: TGTGCCAGCAGCGTAGGTCAGAACTATAATTCACCCCTCCACTTT. Its protein is CASSVGQNYNSPLHF. Full variable domain (remainder filled in from reference TRBV9 and TRBJ1-6): DSGVTQTPKHLITATGQRVTLRCSPRSGDLSVYWYQQSLDQGLQFLIQYYNGEERAKGNILERFSAQQFPDLHSELNLSSLELGDSALYFCASSVGQNYNSPLHFGNGTRLTVT.

The chain employs TRBV10-2 and TRBJ2-1, with 10 bases identical to TRBD1. CDR3 length: 12 amino acids. Germline lookup yields CDR1 WSHSY and CDR2 SAAADI. J lost 15 bases, V lost 8 bases, and 10 bases had no gene match. The CDR3 coding sequence is TGCGCCAGCGGGACAGGGGTACTGACCGCGTTCTTC. It specifies CASGTGVLTAFF.

The J gene is TRBJ1-1, the V gene TRBV13, with TRBD1 matching over 8 bases. The CDR3 runs 16 residues. V lost 5 bases to trimming and J lost 5 bases; unmatched junction nucleotides: 13. Germline loops: CDR1 PRHDT, CDR2 FYEKMQ (reference sequence). CDR3 loop: CASSPRQGQGRTEAFF. DNA for the CDR3: TGTGCCAGCAGCCCACGACAAGGACAGGGAAGGACTGAAGCTTTCTTT.

The chain uses TRBV28 and TRBJ2-3; 8 positions agree with TRBD1. Looked up from germline, CDR1 is MDHEN and CDR2 is SYDVKM. The CDR3 covers 15 residues. V lost 6 bases, J lost 3 bases, and 8 bases stayed unmatched. The CDR3 here is CASSSLQGGTDTQYF. The CDR3, as DNA: TGTGCCAGCAGCAGCTTACAGGGGGGTACAGATACGCAGTATTTT.

V and J are TRBV6-6 and TRBJ1-1, with D tentatively TRBD1 (6 bases). V was pared by 6 bases and J by 0 bases, with 17 bases between. Germline CDR1 is MNHNY and CDR2 is SVGAGI (reference sequence). The CDR3 extends over 16 amino acids. The CDR3 spells CASSREGGNMNTEAFF. The CDR3 region has the DNA TGTGCCAGCAGCCGGGAGGGGGGCAATATGAACACTGAAGCTTTCTTT.

This clone was observed a handful of times. This rearrangement joins TRBV7-9 to TRBJ1-2; 8 bases line up with TRBD1. This CDR3 is built from 13 residues. In germline, CDR1 is SEHNR, CDR2 FQNEAQ (reference sequence). V gave up 5 bases and J gave up 8 bases; unmatched junction bases: 7. In nucleotides, the CDR3 is TGTGCCAGCAGCAGCAACAGGGGGGGAGGCTACACCTTC. Encoded protein: CASSSNRGGGYTF.

The chain employs TRBV28 and TRBJ1-1; D gene ambiguous. V lost 2 bases and J 12 bases, leaving 13 bases between the germline ends. The CDR3 is 12 residues long. Looked up from germline, CDR1 is MDHEN and CDR2 is SYDVKM. The CDR3 sequence is CASSLGLRSTFF. The CDR3 DNA reads TGTGCCAGCAGTTTAGGTTTGAGGTCGACTTTCTTT.

This clone has only one observation. V is TRBV19 and J is TRBJ1-4, with TRBD1 as a possible D gene (5 bases). V gave up 4 bases and J gave up 3 bases, with 12 bases separating them. The germline V gene has CDR1 LNHDA and CDR2 SQIVND (reference sequence). The CDR3 has 15 amino acids. The CDR3 protein is CASSTGLPANEKLFF. For the CDR3, the DNA is TGTGCCAGTAGTACGGGACTCCCCGCTAATGAAAAACTGTTTTTT.

V is TRBV7-9 and J is TRBJ2-7; the D is unclear. V lost 4 bases to trimming and J lost 0 bases, with 10 bases between them. This CDR3 has 14 residues. Germline-derived CDR1 and CDR2 are SEHNR and FQNEAQ (reference sequence). For the CDR3, the DNA is TGTGCCAGCAGCTCGACACTGAGCTCCTACGAGCAGTACGTC. It specifies CASSSTLSSYEQYV.

This rearrangement joins TRBV7-2 to TRBJ2-3; possibly TRBD1 for D (6 bases). CDR3 length equals 18 residues. The ends were cut back, 3 bases at V and 4 bases at J, with 23 bases in the middle. Germline V gives CDR1 SGHTA, CDR2 FQGNSA. CDR3 protein: CASSFRDNLPGRADTQYF. The CDR3 nucleotides read TGTGCCAGCAGCTTCCGGGACAACCTTCCTGGACGTGCAGATACGCAGTATTTT.

CDR3 sequence: CASNTGTYFEKLFF. CDR3 DNA sequence: TGTGCCAGCAACACCGGGACATATTTCGAAAAACTGTTTTTT. The genes are TRBV7-9 and TRBJ1-4, with a tentative D call TRBD1 (6 bases). Germline CDR1 SEHNR, CDR2 FQNEAQ (reference sequence). With 7 bases removed from V and 8 bases from J, the gap between germline ends came to 17 bases. CDR3 length equals 14 residues. Drawing the rest from reference TRBV7-9 and TRBJ1-4, the complete variable domain is DTGVSQNPRHKITKRGQNVTFRCDPISEHNRLYWYRQTLGQGPEFLTYFQNEAQLEKSRLLSDRFSAERPKGSFSTLEIQRTEQGDSAMYLCASNTGTYFEKLFFGSGTQLSVL.

This chain uses TRBV27 with TRBJ1-3; 7 bases are a match to TRBD1. CDR1 MNHEY and CDR2 SMNVEV come from the germline V gene (reference sequence). Trimming removed 6 bases from V and 0 bases from J; junction bases left unmatched: 26. The CDR3 length is 22 residues. The CDR3 region is CASSSRGLRDRYPPRSGNTIYF. CDR3 in DNA: TGTGCCAGCAGCTCCCGAGGGCTAAGGGACAGATATCCCCCTCGCTCTGGAAACACCATATATTTT.

This clone was recorded a few times. J is TRBJ1-4 and V is TRBV19; TRBD1 might be the D (5 bases). V was shortened by 6 bases and J by 3 bases, with 11 bases between the two germline ends. The CDR3 spans 14 residues. Germline V CDR1 and CDR2: LNHDA, SQIVND (reference sequence). CDR3 nucleotides: TGTGCCAGTAGCCGCAGGGATGCTAATGAAAAACTGTTTTTT. This codes for CASSRRDANEKLFF.

The chain combines TRBV19 with TRBJ1-6; 12 bases are a match to TRBD1. J was trimmed by 10 bases and V by 6 bases; bases with no gene match: 1. From germline, CDR1 is LNHDA and CDR2 SQIVND (reference sequence). The CDR3 contains 13 residues. The CDR3 nucleotides are TGTGCCAGTAGGGGGACAGGGGGCTCACCCCTCCACTTT. Translating gives CASRGTGGSPLHF.

CDR3 coding DNA: TGTGCCAGCAGTTACTCGGGGGCGCCGGGCACTGAAGCTTTCTTT. Translated, it gives CASSYSGAPGTEAFF. The chain has TRBV6-5 and TRBJ1-1, with a possible D match to TRBD1 (6 bases). Trimming took 0 bases from V and 4 from J, leaving 12 bases between them. The CDR3 length is 15 residues. CDR1 and CDR2 from the germline V gene are MNHEY and SVGAGI.

The chain combines TRBV3-1 (or the pseudogene TRBV3-2) with TRBJ1-3; TRBD1 is a possible D gene (6 bases). This CDR3 is 17 amino acids long. V lost 2 bases to trimming and J lost 2 bases, with 16 bases between them. Germline CDR1 is LGHDT and CDR2 is YNNKEL (reference sequence). CDR3 sequence reads: CASSQYPPTGTGNTIYF. The CDR3, as DNA: TGTGCCAGCAGCCAATACCCCCCGACAGGAACTGGAAACACCATATATTTT.

This chain joins TRBV2 and TRBJ1-2; a weak D match, TRBD1 (6 bases). V was pared by 5 bases and J by 4 bases, with 17 bases between. There are 15 residues in the CDR3. CDR1 is SNHLY, CDR2 FYNNEI, per germline. CDR3 sequence: CASSRDTGPPYGYTF. Here the CDR3 DNA reads TGTGCCAGCAGTCGGGACACCGGGCCCCCCTATGGCTACACCTTC.

This chain uses TRBV29-1 with TRBJ1-2; 9 bases map to TRBD1. Germline V lookup: CDR1 SQVTM, CDR2 ANQGSEA. Losses at the gene ends were 4 bases for V and 6 bases for J; bases not matched to a gene: 3. The CDR3 totals 12 residues. CDR3 in DNA: TGCAGCGTTGGGACAGGGGAGAATGGCTACACCTTC. Translation gives CSVGTGENGYTF. The full variable domain, its missing parts supplied by reference TRBV29-1 and TRBJ1-2, is SAVISQKPSRDICQRGTSLTIQCQVDSQVTMMFWYRQQPGQSLTLIATANQGSEATYESGFVIDKFPISRPNLTFSTLTVSNMSPEDSSIYLCSVGTGENGYTFGSGTRLTVV.

CDR3 sequence reads: CASSIDSGRAFF. DNA of the CDR3: TGTGCCAGTAGTATAGATTCGGGGAGAGCTTTCTTT. This sequence joins TRBV19 and TRBJ1-1; D is undetermined. The CDR3 contains 12 residues. Trimming removed 0 bases at V and 10 bases at J, with 9 bases between. CDR1 and CDR2 (germline): LNHDA, SQIVND (reference sequence).

Notes on this clone: Other nucleotide sequences in the sample specify the same CDR3. V and J are TRBV18 and TRBJ1-2; D possibly corresponds to TRBD1 (6 bases). Germline-derived CDR1 and CDR2 are KGHSH and LQKENI. The CDR3 runs 13 residues. V lost 3 bases and J lost 5, with 10 bases in between. CDR3 coding DNA: TGTGCCAGCTCACCCTCAGGGGATTATGGCTACACCTTC. Translated, it gives CASSPSGDYGYTF.

The chain links TRBV27 to TRBJ2-2; weak D call: TRBD2 (5 bases). V gave up 3 bases and J gave up 4 bases, with 12 bases separating them. The length of the CDR3 is 15 residues. The germline CDR1 and CDR2 sequences are MNHEY and SMNVEV (reference sequence). The CDR3 DNA reads as TGTGCCAGCAGTTTGTCGACGGGGAGCACCGGGGAGCTGTTTTTT. This sequence encodes CASSLSTGSTGELFF.

The chain recombines TRBV11-2 with TRBJ2-5; 7 positions match TRBD1. This CDR3 has 15 residues. V lost 3 bases, J lost 5 bases, and 9 bases stayed unmatched. Germline assignment: CDR1 SGHAT and CDR2 FQNNGV. CDR3 nucleotides: TGTGCCAGCAGCTTTTCCCGACAGGGTCTGGAGACCCAGTACTTC. Amino acids: CASSFSRQGLETQYF. Full variable domain (missing parts from reference TRBV11-2 and TRBJ2-5): EAGVAQSPRYKIIEKRQSVAFWCNPISGHATLYWYQQILGQGPKLLIQFQNNGVVDDSQLPKDRFSAERLKGVDSTLKIQPAKLEDSAVYLCASSFSRQGLETQYFGPGTRLLVL.